This T cell receptor beta chain was captured by sequencing in a study of T-cell memory formation after mild COVID-19. Turning to the study itself: TCR clusters largely stayed donor specific. The study's findings and limits: Pre-infection memory showed some responding clones, and this suggested that cross-reactive memory joined.

This clonotype came up a few times. Antigen specificity is unknown. TCRdb re-called the 5' RACE reads with MiXCR, one entry per CDR3 protein. The sample has roughly 450,000 distinct CDR3 sequences, approximately 18% seen once; the top ten hold approximately 13%. Germline lookup yields CDR1 SEHNR and CDR2 FQNEAQ (reference sequence). CDR3 size: 13 residues. The V end lost 2 bases, the J end lost 8 bases, and 10 bases lay between the germline ends. The sequencing input was PBMCs or a T cell subset sorted from them (not recorded which). The gene calls are TRBV7-9 and TRBJ2-1; a weak D match, TRBD1 (5 bases). This TCR was sampled from an adult woman who had mild COVID-19 (a few samples of this study predate the infection). Cell type and time point are not known. The CDR3 DNA reads TGTGCCAGCAGCTTACAGGGTCCGGATGAGCAGTTCTTC. It codes for CASSLQGPDEQFF.